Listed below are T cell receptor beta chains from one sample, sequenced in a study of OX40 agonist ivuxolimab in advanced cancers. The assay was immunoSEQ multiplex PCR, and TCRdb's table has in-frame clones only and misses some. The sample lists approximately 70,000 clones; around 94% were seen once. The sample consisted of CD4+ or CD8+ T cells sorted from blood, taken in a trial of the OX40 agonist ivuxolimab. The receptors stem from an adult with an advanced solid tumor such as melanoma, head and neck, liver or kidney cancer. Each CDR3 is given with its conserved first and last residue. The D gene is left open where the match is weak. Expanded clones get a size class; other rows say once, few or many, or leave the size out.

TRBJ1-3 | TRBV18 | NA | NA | TGTGCCAGCTCACAAGGCGCGGTCCCGGACTCTGGAAACACCATATATTTT | CASSQGAVPDSGNTIYF
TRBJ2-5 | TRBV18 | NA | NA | TGTGCCAGCTCACCTTACTCGGGGGAGGAGACCCAGTACTTC | CASSPYSGEETQYF
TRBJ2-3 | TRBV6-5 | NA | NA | TGTGCCAGCAGTTACGCCCACACAGATACGCAGTATTTT | CASSYAHTDTQYF
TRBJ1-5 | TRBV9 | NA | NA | TGTGCCAGCAGCGAGGGGCCTTTCGGCAATCAGCCCCAGCATTTT | CASSEGPFGNQPQHF
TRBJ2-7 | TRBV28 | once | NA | TGTGCCAGCAGTTTACGTGGGGCTGAGCCTTCCTACGAGCAGTACTTC | CASSLRGAEPSYEQYF
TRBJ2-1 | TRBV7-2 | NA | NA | TGTGCCAGCAGCCCCCCCCCGGGGGTCGAGCAGTTCTTC | CASSPPPGVEQFF
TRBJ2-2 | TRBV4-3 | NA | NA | TGCGCCAGCAGCCAAGATCACCTCACCGGGGAGCTGTTTTTT | CASSQDHLTGELFF
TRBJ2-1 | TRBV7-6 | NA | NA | TGTGCCAGCAGCTTAGCCGGTGGACCGTCCTACAATGAGCAGTTCTTC | CASSLAGGPSYNEQFF
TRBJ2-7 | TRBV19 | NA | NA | TGTGCCAGTAGTCCGGGCCCAGCCTCCTACGAGCAGTACTTC | CASSPGPASYEQYF
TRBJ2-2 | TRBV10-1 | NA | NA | TGCGCCAGCAGCTTACAAAAGACAGGGAACACCGGGGAGCTGTTTTTT | CASSLQKTGNTGELFF
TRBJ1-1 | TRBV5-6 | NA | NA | TGTGCCAGCAGCTTTAACAGCCCAGGGACTGAAGCTTTCTTT | CASSFNSPGTEAFF
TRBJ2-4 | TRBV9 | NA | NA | TGTGCCAGCAGCGTAGCGGGTGGTGACCTAGCCAAAAACATTCAGTACTTC | CASSVAGGDLAKNIQYF
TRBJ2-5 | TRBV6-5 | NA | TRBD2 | TGTGCCAGCAGTTCCCCGAGCAGCGGGGGTGAAGAGACCCAGTACTTC | CASSSPSSGGEETQYF
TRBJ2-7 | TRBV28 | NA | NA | TGTGCCAGCAGTCTATCCGCCTACAGGGCCTTACACGAGCAGTACTTC | CASSLSAYRALHEQYF
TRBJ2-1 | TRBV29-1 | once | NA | TGCAGCGTTGATATTAATGAGCAGTTCTTC | CSVDINEQFF
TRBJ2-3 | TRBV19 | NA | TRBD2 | TGTGCCAGTAGTAAGGCCCCTGGGGAGCGGGAGTTCACGCAGTATTTT | CASSKAPGEREFTQYF
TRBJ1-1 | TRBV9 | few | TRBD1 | TGTGCCAGCAGCGTAGCTGGGACAGGGTCAACTGAAGCTTTCTTT | CASSVAGTGSTEAFF
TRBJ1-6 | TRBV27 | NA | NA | TGTGCCAGCAGTCCTATCTATAATTCACCCCTCCACTTT | CASSPIYNSPLHF
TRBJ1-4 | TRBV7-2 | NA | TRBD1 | TGTGCCAGCAGCCTCAAAGACAGGGGAGGTGAAAAACTGTTTTTT | CASSLKDRGGEKLFF
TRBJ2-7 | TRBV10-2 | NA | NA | TGCGCCAGCAGTGAGTGGGCCCACGAGCAGTACTTC | CASSEWAHEQYF
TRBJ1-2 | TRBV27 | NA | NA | TGTGCCAGCAGTCCAGGGACGCCTCCCTATGGCTACACCTTC | CASSPGTPPYGYTF
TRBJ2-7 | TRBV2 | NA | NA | TGTGCCAGCAGTGAAGTTGACGGATGGAATGACGAGCAGTACTTC | CASSEVDGWNDEQYF
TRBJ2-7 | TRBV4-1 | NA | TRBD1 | TGCGCCAGTTCCCGGGACAGGGGATGGGCGAGGGAGCAGTACTTC | CASSRDRGWAREQYF
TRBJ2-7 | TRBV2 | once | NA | TGTGCCAGCAGTGGCTTTGGGGTAGCTTTCGAGCAGTACTTC | CASSGFGVAFEQYF
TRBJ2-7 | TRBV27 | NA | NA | TGTGCCAGCAGCATCAAGGTAGGGTACGAGCAGTACTTC | CASSIKVGYEQYF
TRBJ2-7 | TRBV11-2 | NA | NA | TGTGCCAGCAGCCTCGACCTGGGGCTAACCTACGAGCAGTACTTC | CASSLDLGLTYEQYF
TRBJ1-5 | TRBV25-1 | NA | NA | TGTGCCAGCAGTGAATATGGGGATAGCCAGCCCCAGCATTTT | CASSEYGDSQPQHF
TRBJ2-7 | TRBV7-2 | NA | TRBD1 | TGTGCCAGCAGCTTAGTTGACAGGGTCCACGAGCAGTACTTC | CASSLVDRVHEQYF
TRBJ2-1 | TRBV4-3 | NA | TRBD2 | TGCGCCAGCAGCCAACTGGGACTAGCGGGGTACAATGAGCAGTTCTTC | CASSQLGLAGYNEQFF
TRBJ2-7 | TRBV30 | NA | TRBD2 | TGTGCCTGGGCCGGGACTAGCGGGATATACGAGCAGTACTTC | CAWAGTSGIYEQYF
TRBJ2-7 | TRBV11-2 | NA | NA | TGTGCCAGCAGCTCGGGACTTTCCTACGAGCAGTACTTC | CASSSGLSYEQYF
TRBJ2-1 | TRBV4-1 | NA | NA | TGCGCCAGTGGAGAGACACAAAACCTCTACAATGAGCAGTTCTTC | CASGETQNLYNEQFF
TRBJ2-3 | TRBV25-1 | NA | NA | TGTGCCAGCAGTGATAGGGCAGAGGACACAGATACGCAGTATTTT | CASSDRAEDTDTQYF
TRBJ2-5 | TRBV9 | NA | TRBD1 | TGTGCCAGCAGCGTAGGGACAGGGGGCCAAGAGACCCAGTACTTC | CASSVGTGGQETQYF
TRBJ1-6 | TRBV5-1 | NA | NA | TGCGCCAGCAGCGAAGGTCCGGTAGCGTCCTCCTATAATTCACCCCTCCACTTT | CASSEGPVASSYNSPLHF
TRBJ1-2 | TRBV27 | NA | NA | TGTGCCAGCAGTCTCTTAGGGGGGAAAGTAGACTATGGCTACACCTTC | CASSLLGGKVDYGYTF
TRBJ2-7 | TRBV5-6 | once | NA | TGTGCCAGCAGCTACTACGAAAGCTACGAGCAGTACTTC | CASSYYESYEQYF
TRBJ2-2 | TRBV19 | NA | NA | TGTGCCAGTAGTATATCCCAGAACACCGGGGAGCTGTTTTTT | CASSISQNTGELFF
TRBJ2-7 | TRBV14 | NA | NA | TGTGCCAGCAGCCAAGAGGGGGGACACCCCTACGAGCAGTACTTC | CASSQEGGHPYEQYF
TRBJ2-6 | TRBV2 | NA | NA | TGTGCCAGCAGTGGAGAACACCGCTCTGGGGCCAACGTCCTGACTTTC | CASSGEHRSGANVLTF
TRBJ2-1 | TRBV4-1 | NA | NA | TGCGCCAGCAGCCAAGACAGAAGTTCCGATGAGCAGTTCTTC | CASSQDRSSDEQFF
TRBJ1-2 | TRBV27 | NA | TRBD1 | TGTGCCAGCAGTTTGGGCAGGGGGCTGTATGGCTACACCTTC | CASSLGRGLYGYTF
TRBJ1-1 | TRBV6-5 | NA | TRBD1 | TGTGCCAGCAGTTTGTCAAGGACAGGGACTGAAGCTTTCTTT | CASSLSRTGTEAFF
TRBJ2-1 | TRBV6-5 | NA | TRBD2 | TGTGCCAGCAGTTATTCGACTAGCGGGAGGAATGAGCAGTTCTTC | CASSYSTSGRNEQFF
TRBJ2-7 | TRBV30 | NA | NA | TGTGCCTGGAGTGTCGGTCCCTACGAGCAGTACTTC | CAWSVGPYEQYF
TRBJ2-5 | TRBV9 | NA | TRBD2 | TGTGCCAGCAGCGTTACACTAGCGACGCAAGAGACCCAGTACTTC | CASSVTLATQETQYF
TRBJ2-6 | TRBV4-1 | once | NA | TGCGCCAGCAGCCAAGACCCAATACCCTCTGGGGCCAACGTCCTGACTTTC | CASSQDPIPSGANVLTF
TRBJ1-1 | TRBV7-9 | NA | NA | TGTGCCAGCAGCCCCCCGGGGAACACTGAAGCTTTCTTT | CASSPPGNTEAFF
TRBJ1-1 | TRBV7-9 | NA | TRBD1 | TGTGCCAGCAGCCGACGGCCCGGGACAGGGGACACTGAAGCTTTCTTT | CASSRRPGTGDTEAFF
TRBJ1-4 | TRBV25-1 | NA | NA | TGTGCCAGCAGTGAATCCCGTGAAAAACTGTTTTTT | CASSESREKLFF
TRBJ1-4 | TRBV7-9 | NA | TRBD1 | TGTGCCAGCAGCCATACACAGGGGGTGGAACTGTTTTTT | CASSHTQGVELFF
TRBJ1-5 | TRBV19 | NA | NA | TGTGCCAGTAGTACGGACCCGGGATACAATCAGCCCCAGCATTTT | CASSTDPGYNQPQHF
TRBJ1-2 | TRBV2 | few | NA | TGTGCCAGCAGTGAGGGACGGCCTCCTAACTATGGCTACACCTTC | CASSEGRPPNYGYTF
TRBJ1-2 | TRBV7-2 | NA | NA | TGTGCCAGCAGCTTGAGCACACCTAACTATGGCTACACCTTC | CASSLSTPNYGYTF
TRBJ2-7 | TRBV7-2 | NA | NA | TGTGCCAGCAGCTTAGTGGACAGCTCCTACGAGCAGTACTTC | CASSLVDSSYEQYF
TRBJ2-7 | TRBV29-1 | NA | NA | TGCAGCGTTGTTGGGGGGCCGATCTCCTACGAGCAGTACTTC | CSVVGGPISYEQYF
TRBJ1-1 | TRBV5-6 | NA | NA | TGTGCCAGCAGCTTAGGGGCGCGTGGCACTGAAGCTTTCTTT | CASSLGARGTEAFF
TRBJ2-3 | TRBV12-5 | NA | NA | TGTGCTAGTGGTTTCTCGTCGGGGGACCTAAGGACAGATACGCAGTATTTT | CASGFSSGDLRTDTQYF
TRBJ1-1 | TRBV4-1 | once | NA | TGCGCCAGCAGCCAAGGGAGGGGAGGGAACACTGAAGCTTTCTTT | CASSQGRGGNTEAFF
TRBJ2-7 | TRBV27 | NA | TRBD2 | TGTGCCAGCAGGAGCCCTAGCGGGCCCCCCTACGAGCAGTACTTC | CASRSPSGPPYEQYF